The 20 T cell receptor beta chains given below trace back to one sample, sequenced in a study of response to subunit inactivated influenza vaccine. One entry per CDR3 protein results from TCRdb running MiXCR on the RT-PCR reads. The table records a few hundred thousand distinct CDR3 sequences, about a fifth of them present only once. Sequencing used PBMCs from blood, obtained about 20 months after vaccination. The receptors shown here come from a man in his fifties or sixties who received an inactivated influenza vaccine.

This clonotype was detected a few times. The CDR3 is CATSRGGQESYEQYF. CDR3 bases: TGTGCCACCAGCAGGGGAGGGCAGGAAAGCTACGAGCAGTACTTC. This chain joins TRBV15 and TRBJ2-7, with 7 bases that match TRBD2. The length of the CDR3 is 15 residues. V lost 3 bases and J lost 3; bases outside the gene matches: 8. Per germline, CDR1 LNHNV and CDR2 YYDKDF (reference sequence).

The rearrangement links TRBV20-1 to TRBJ1-5, with unresolved D. The ends were cut back, 5 bases at V and 1 base at J, with 15 bases in the middle. Germline values: CDR1 DFQATT, CDR2 SNEGSKA (reference sequence). The CDR3 contains 15 residues. CDR3 protein: CSAVSSLESNQPQHF. The CDR3 DNA reads TGCAGTGCTGTCTCATCGCTCGAGAGCAATCAGCCCCAGCATTTT.

This chain connects TRBV15 to TRBJ1-2, with 8 bases fitting TRBD1. The junction had 3 bases not matched to a gene; V was cut back by 4 bases and J by 8 bases. This CDR3 comprises 12 residues. CDR1 and CDR2 from the germline V gene are LNHNV and YYDKDF (reference sequence). The CDR3 DNA follows: TGTGCCACCAGCAAACAGGGGGGCGGCTACACCTTC. Encoded protein: CATSKQGGGYTF.

The chain is built from TRBV29-1 and TRBJ1-1; 7 bases match TRBD1. This CDR3 comprises 14 residues. Trimming removed 5 bases from V and 1 base from J; junction bases left unmatched: 7. Germline CDR1 is SQVTM and CDR2 is ANQGSEA. CDR3 amino acids: CSVRTNRGNTEAFF. CDR3 coding DNA: TGCAGCGTTCGAACAAACAGGGGGAACACTGAAGCTTTCTTT.

The chain employs TRBV6-5 and TRBJ2-4; TRBD1 matches at 7 bases. The trim removed 4 bases at V and 0 bases at J, leaving 3 bases unmatched. Germline V gives CDR1 MNHEY, CDR2 SVGAGI. This CDR3 has 15 residues. CDR3 amino acids: CASSSWDRAKNIQYF. The CDR3 DNA reads as TGTGCCAGCAGTTCCTGGGACAGAGCCAAAAACATTCAGTACTTC.

V is TRBV3-1 and J is TRBJ2-3; 8 positions agree with TRBD1. Germline V gene data show CDR1 as LGHDT and CDR2 as YNNKEL (reference sequence). This CDR3 is built from 17 residues. The junction had 10 bases not matched to a gene; V was cut back by 3 bases and J by 2 bases. This CDR3 reads CASSHGMGQAPTDTQYF. CDR3 coding DNA: TGTGCCAGCAGCCACGGGATGGGACAGGCTCCCACAGATACGCAGTATTTT.

This clonotype showed up just a few times. J is TRBJ1-1 and V is TRBV5-8; D ambiguous. This CDR3 contains 12 residues. V lost 4 bases to trimming and J lost 10 bases, with 14 bases between them. Germline V gene data show CDR1 as SGHTS and CDR2 as YDEGEE. CDR3: CASSQVGFGAFF. Written as DNA, the CDR3 is TGTGCCAGCAGCCAGGTTGGGTTTGGAGCTTTCTTT.

This clonotype was found a few times. V and J are TRBV21-1 and TRBJ2-3; TRBD1 is the table's D call, not checked against the DNA. TRBV21-1 is a listed pseudogene. The CDR3 loop spans 13 amino acids. Here the CDR3 reads CASAGTGPDTQYF. Written as DNA, the CDR3 is TGTGCCAGCGCAGGGACAGGGCCAGATACGCAGTATTTT.

The CDR3 is CSVFRDYEQYF. In DNA form, the CDR3 reads TGCAGCGTCTTCCGGGATTACGAGCAGTACTTC. This chain links TRBV29-1 with TRBJ2-7, with TRBD2 as a possible D gene (5 bases). The CDR3 runs to 11 residues. Germline V CDR1 and CDR2: SQVTM, ANQGSEA. The germline V and J ends were trimmed by 6 bases and 4 bases, with 10 bases remaining between them.

This clonotype has a handful of counts. The chain combines TRBV3-1 with TRBJ1-5; TRBD1 aligns across 7 bases. The germline CDR1 and CDR2 sequences are LGHDT and YNNKEL (reference sequence). There are 15 residues in the CDR3. V gave up 3 bases and J gave up 4 bases; unmatched junction bases: 6. The CDR3 nucleotides read TGTGCCAGCAGCCAGGGGGGACAGTTTAATCAGCCCCAGCATTTT. Its translation is CASSQGGQFNQPQHF.

The CDR3: CSAREDRSPQETQYF. CDR3 nucleotide sequence: TGCAGTGCTAGAGAGGACAGGTCCCCGCAAGAGACCCAGTACTTC. This chain links TRBV20-1 with TRBJ2-5, with 7 bases lining up with TRBD1. There are 15 residues in the CDR3. V lost 0 bases and J lost 2; bases outside the gene matches: 6. Germline lookup yields CDR1 DFQATT and CDR2 SNEGSKA (reference sequence).

The CDR3 region is CASSLSLRTVQETQYF. The CDR3 bases are TGTGCCAGCAGCTTATCACTGAGGACAGTCCAAGAGACCCAGTACTTC. The chain employs TRBV7-9 and TRBJ2-5; weak D call: TRBD1 (6 bases). The CDR3 consists of 16 residues. CDR1 and CDR2 (germline): SEHNR, FQNEAQ (reference sequence). The V end lost 2 bases, the J end lost 1 base, and 14 bases lay between the germline ends.

This clonotype was observed once. V usage is TRBV3-1 and J usage is TRBJ1-5, with 7 nucleotides matching TRBD1. The CDR3 loop spans 17 amino acids. V lost 0 bases to trimming and J lost 9 bases; unmatched junction nucleotides: 14. Germline CDR1 LGHDT, CDR2 YNNKEL (reference sequence). CDR3 nucleotides: TGTGCCAGCAGCCAAGATTACGGAGGGGGCGCGAGGGTGCCCCAGCATTTT. Its protein product is CASSQDYGGGARVPQHF.

The chain is built from TRBV11-2 and TRBJ1-2, with 7 bases fitting TRBD1. The germline V gene encodes CDR1 SGHAT and CDR2 FQNNGV. The CDR3 runs 18 residues. V shed 5 bases and J 2 bases; nucleotides not matched to a gene: 17. CDR3 DNA sequence: TGTGCCAGCAGCCCCCAGATGATGGGGACAGCGGGAAACTATGGCTACACCTTC. Its translation: CASSPQMMGTAGNYGYTF.

This rearrangement joins TRBV20-1 to TRBJ2-1; 8 bases line up with TRBD2. The CDR3 spans 12 residues. Germline-derived CDR1 and CDR2 are DFQATT and SNEGSKA (reference sequence). V lost 7 bases and J lost 5; bases outside the gene matches: 4. The CDR3: CSDLAGNNEQFF. For the CDR3, the DNA is TGCAGTGATCTAGCGGGTAACAATGAGCAGTTCTTC.

This clonotype was seen a handful of times. The rearrangement uses TRBV29-1 and TRBJ1-1; D call uncertain. The V end lost 4 bases, the J end lost 7 bases, and 25 bases lay between the germline ends. CDR3 size: 16 residues. Germline CDR1 reads SQVTM; CDR2 reads ANQGSEA. The CDR3 region has the DNA TGCAGCGTTGGAACAACGGACGGATTTAAAGGTGTTGAAGCTTTCTTT. Its protein product is CSVGTTDGFKGVEAFF.

The CDR3 nucleotides read TGCAGCGGAAATGAGGGAGGCTACGAGCAGTACTTC. As protein: CSGNEGGYEQYF. This sequence joins TRBV20-1 and TRBJ2-7, with TRBD2 as a possible D gene (6 bases). The CDR3 totals 12 residues. CDR1 and CDR2 from the germline V gene are DFQATT and SNEGSKA (reference sequence).

The chain combines TRBV27 with TRBJ2-5; 12 bases agree with TRBD2. The V gene end was trimmed by 6 bases and the J gene end by 7 bases; junction bases not matched to a gene: 9. CDR1 and CDR2 from the germline V gene are MNHEY and SMNVEV (reference sequence). The CDR3 covers 15 residues. CDR3 in amino acids: CASRPLAGGPPTQYF. The CDR3 DNA reads TGTGCCAGCAGACCCCTAGCGGGGGGGCCTCCGACCCAGTACTTC.

The V and J genes are TRBV5-1 and TRBJ2-2; the D is unclear. This CDR3 has 16 residues. Trimming took off 0 bases at V and 5 bases at J, with 14 bases between the two ends. Germline assignment: CDR1 SGHRS and CDR2 YFSETQ. The CDR3 loop is CASSLGASDWTGELFF. The CDR3 DNA reads as TGCGCCAGCAGCTTGGGGGCTTCTGATTGGACCGGGGAGCTGTTTTTT.

The chain joins TRBV23-1 to TRBJ1-5; D is ambiguous. TRBV23-1 is annotated as an ORF whose role is uncertain. The CDR3 covers 17 residues. V was clipped by 2 bases and J by 4 bases, with 18 bases between them. CDR3 DNA sequence: TGCGCCAGCAGTCAACCCCCCCCGCGGGGTAAAAATCAGCCCCAGCATTTT. Amino acid sequence: CASSQPPPRGKNQPQHF.